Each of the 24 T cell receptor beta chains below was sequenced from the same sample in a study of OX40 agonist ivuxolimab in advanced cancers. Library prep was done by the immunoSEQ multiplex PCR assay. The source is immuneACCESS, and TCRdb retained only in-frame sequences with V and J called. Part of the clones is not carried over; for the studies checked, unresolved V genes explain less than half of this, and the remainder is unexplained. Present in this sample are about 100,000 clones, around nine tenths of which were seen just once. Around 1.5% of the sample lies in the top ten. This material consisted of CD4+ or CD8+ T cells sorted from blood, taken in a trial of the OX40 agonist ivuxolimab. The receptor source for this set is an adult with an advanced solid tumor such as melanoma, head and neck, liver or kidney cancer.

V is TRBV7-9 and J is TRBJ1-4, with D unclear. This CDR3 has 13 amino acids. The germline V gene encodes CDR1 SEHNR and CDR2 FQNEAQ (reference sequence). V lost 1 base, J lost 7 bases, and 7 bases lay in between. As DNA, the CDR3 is TGTGCCAGCAGCTTAGATAGTGGTGAAAAACTGTTTTTT. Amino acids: CASSLDSGEKLFF.

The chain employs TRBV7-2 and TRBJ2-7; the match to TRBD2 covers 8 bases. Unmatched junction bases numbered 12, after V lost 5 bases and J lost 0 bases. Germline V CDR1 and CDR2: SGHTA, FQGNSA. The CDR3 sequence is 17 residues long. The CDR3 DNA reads TGTGCCAGCAGCGTCCTCCGAACTAGCGGAAGCTCCTACGAGCAGTACTTC. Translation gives CASSVLRTSGSSYEQYF.

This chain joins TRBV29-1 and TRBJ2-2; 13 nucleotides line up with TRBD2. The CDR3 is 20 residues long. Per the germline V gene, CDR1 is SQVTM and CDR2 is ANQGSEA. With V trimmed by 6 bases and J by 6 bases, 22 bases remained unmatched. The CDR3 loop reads CSVADRGSRGLAGAPGELFF. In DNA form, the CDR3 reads TGCAGCGTAGCGGACAGGGGATCCCGCGGACTAGCGGGAGCCCCCGGGGAGCTGTTTTTT.

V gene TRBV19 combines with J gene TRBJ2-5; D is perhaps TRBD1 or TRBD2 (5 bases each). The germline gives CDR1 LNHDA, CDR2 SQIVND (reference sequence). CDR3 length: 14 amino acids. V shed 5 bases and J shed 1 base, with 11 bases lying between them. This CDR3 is CASSESGGQETQYF. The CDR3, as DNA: TGTGCCAGTAGTGAGTCTGGGGGCCAAGAGACCCAGTACTTC.

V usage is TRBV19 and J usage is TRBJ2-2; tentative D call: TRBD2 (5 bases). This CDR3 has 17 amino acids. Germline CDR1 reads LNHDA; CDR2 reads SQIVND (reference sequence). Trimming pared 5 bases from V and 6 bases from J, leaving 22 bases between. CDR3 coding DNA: TGTGCCAGTAGTGCGGGTTCGCCTGGAGTTGAGTCCGGGGAGCTGTTTTTT. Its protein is CASSAGSPGVESGELFF.

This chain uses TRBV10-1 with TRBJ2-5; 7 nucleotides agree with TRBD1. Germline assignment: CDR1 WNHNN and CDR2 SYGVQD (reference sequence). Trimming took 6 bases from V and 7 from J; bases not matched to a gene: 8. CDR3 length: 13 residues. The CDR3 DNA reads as TGCGCCAGCAGCAAAGACAGGACAGGGACCCAGTACTTC. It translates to CASSKDRTGTQYF.

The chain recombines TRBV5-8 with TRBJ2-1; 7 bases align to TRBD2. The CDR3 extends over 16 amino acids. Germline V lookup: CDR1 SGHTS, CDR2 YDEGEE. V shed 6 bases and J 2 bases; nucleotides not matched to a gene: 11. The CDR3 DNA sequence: TGTGCCAGCATCCCGTTTGGGGGAGGGACCTACAATGAGCAGTTCTTC. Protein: CASIPFGGGTYNEQFF.

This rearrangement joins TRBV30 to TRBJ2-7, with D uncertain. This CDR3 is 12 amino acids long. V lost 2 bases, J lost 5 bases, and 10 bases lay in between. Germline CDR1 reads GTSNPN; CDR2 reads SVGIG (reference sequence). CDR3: CAWSPRHHEQYF. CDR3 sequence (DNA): TGTGCCTGGAGTCCCCGGCACCACGAGCAGTACTTC.

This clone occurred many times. The chain's CDR3 is CASSQGPYEQYF. The DNA for the CDR3 is TGTGCCAGCAGCCAGGGCCCCTACGAGCAGTACTTC. This chain connects TRBV7-9 to TRBJ2-7; possible D gene TRBD1, 5 bases. CDR3 size: 12 residues. Germline CDR1 is SEHNR and CDR2 is FQNEAQ (reference sequence). V lost 5 bases to trimming and J lost 2 bases, with 7 bases between them.

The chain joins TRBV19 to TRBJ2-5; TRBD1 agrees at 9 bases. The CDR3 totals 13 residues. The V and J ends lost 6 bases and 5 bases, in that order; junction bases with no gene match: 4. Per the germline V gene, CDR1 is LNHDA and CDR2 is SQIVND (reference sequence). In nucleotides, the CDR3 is TGTGCCAGTAGGGACAGGGGAATGGAGACCCAGTACTTC. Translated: CASRDRGMETQYF.

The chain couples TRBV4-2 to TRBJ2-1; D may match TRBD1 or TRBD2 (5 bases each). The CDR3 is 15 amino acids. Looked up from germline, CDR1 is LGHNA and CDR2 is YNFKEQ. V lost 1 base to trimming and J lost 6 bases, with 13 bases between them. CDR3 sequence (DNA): TGTGCCAGCAGCCAAGTAGCGCAGGGATCCAATGAGCAGTTCTTC. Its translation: CASSQVAQGSNEQFF.

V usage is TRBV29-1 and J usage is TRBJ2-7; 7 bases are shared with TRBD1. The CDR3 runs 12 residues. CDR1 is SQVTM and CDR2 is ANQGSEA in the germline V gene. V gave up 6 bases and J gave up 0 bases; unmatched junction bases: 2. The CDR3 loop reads CSVRTGSYEQYF. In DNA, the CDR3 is TGCAGCGTGAGGACAGGCTCCTACGAGCAGTACTTC.

As DNA, the CDR3 is TGTGCCAGCAGCTTGCGATCGGGCGGGGGTGTGCAAGAGACCCAGTACTTC. This codes for CASSLRSGGGVQETQYF. The rearrangement uses TRBV5-4 and TRBJ2-5; 7 bases map to TRBD2. The germline V gene encodes CDR1 SGHNT and CDR2 YYREEE (reference sequence). V dropped 1 base and J dropped 2; count of bases not matched to a gene: 11. CDR3 length: 17 residues. Looking up the rest from reference TRBV5-4 and TRBJ2-5 gives the full variable domain: ETGVTQSPTHLIKTRGQQVTLRCSSQSGHNTVSWYQQALGQGPQFIFQYYREEENGRGNFPPRFSGLQFPNYSSELNVNALELDDSALYLCASSLRSGGGVQETQYFGPGTRLLVL.

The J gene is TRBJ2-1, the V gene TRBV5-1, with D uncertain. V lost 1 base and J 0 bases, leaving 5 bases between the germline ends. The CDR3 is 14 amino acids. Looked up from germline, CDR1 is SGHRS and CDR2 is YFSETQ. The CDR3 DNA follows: TGCGCCAGCAGCTTGACCCTCTCCTACAATGAGCAGTTCTTC. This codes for CASSLTLSYNEQFF.

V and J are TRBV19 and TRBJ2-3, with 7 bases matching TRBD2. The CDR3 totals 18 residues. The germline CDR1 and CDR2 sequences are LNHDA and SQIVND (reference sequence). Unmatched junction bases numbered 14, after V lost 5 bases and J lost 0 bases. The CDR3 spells CASSPKGPSGASTDTQYF. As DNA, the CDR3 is TGTGCCAGTAGTCCAAAGGGCCCTAGCGGTGCTAGCACAGATACGCAGTATTTT. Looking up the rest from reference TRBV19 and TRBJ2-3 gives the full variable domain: DGGITQSPKYLFRKEGQNVTLSCEQNLNHDAMYWYRQDPGQGLRLIYYSQIVNDFQKGDIAEGYSVSREKKESFPLTVTSAQKNPTAFYLCASSPKGPSGASTDTQYFGPGTRLTVL.

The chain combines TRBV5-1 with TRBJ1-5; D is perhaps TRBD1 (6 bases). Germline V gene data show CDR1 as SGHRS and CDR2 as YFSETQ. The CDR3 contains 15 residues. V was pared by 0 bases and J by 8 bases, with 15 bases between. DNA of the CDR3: TGCGCCAGCAGCTTGGGAGGGACACTCATAGAGCCCCAGCATTTT. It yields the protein CASSLGGTLIEPQHF.

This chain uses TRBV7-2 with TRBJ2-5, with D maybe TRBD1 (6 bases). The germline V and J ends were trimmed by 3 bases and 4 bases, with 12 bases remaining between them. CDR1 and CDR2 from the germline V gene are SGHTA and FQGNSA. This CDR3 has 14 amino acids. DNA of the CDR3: TGTGCCAGCAGCTTCGGCAGGGGTTTAGAGACCCAGTACTTC. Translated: CASSFGRGLETQYF.

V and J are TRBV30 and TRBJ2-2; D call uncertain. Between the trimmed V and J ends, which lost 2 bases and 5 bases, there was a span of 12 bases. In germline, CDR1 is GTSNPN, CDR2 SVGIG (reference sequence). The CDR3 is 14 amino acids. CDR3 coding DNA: TGTGCCTGGAGTTTGGAGACCATTACCGGGGAGCTGTTTTTT. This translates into CAWSLETITGELFF. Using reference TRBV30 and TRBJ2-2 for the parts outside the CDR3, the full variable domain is SQTIHQWPATLVQPVGSPLSLECTVEGTSNPNLYWYRQAAGRGLQLLFYSVGIGQISSEVPQNLSASRPQDRQFILSSKKLLLSDSGFYLCAWSLETITGELFFGEGSRLTVL.

CDR3 DNA: TGTGCCAGCACCGAGGGCAGAGCAGATACGCAGTATTTT. Protein product: CASTEGRADTQYF. The chain carries TRBV2 and TRBJ2-3; D is perhaps TRBD2 (5 bases). This CDR3 comprises 13 residues. CDR1 is SNHLY, CDR2 FYNNEI, per germline. V was shortened by 7 bases and J by 4 bases, with 12 bases between the two germline ends.

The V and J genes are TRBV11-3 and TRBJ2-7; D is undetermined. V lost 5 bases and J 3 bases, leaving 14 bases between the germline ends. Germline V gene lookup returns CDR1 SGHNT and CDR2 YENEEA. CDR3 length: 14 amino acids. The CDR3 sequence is CASSPGLQDYEQYF. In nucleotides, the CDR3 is TGTGCCAGCAGCCCAGGCCTCCAGGACTACGAGCAGTACTTC.

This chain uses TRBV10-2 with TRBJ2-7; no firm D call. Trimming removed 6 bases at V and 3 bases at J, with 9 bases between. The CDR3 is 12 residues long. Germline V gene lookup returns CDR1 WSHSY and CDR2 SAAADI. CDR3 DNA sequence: TGCGCCAGCAGGGATAAAGACTACGAGCAGTACTTC. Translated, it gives CASRDKDYEQYF.

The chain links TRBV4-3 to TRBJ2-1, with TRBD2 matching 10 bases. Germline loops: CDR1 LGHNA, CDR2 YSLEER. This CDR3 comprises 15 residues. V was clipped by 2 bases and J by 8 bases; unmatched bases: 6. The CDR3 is CASSQLPGLADEQFF. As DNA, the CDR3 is TGCGCCAGCAGCCAACTCCCCGGACTAGCGGATGAGCAGTTCTTC.

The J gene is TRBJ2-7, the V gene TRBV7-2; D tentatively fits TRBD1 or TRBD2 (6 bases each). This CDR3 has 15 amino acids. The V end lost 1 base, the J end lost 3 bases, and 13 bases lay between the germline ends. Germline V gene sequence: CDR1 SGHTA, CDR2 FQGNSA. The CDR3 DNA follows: TGTGCCAGCAGCTTAGAGGCGGGACACTTCTACGAGCAGTACTTC. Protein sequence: CASSLEAGHFYEQYF.

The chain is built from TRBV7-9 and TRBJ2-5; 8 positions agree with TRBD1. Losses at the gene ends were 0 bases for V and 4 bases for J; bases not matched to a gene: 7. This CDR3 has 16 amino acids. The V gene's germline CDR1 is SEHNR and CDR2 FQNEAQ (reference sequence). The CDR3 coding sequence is TGTGCCAGCAGCTTAGCAACAGGGGGATTTGGAGAGACCCAGTACTTC. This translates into CASSLATGGFGETQYF.